The 3 T cell receptor beta chains presented below share a single source sample, sequenced in a study of Graves' ophthalmopathy and Graves' hyperthyroidism. The study amplified TCR beta CDR3 regions using RNA transcripts. HTBI-primed RT-PCR formed the first round, and a multiplex PCR formed the second. TCRdb re-derived calls from the multiplex PCR reads in MiXCR, one entry per CDR3 protein. The table records about 500,000 distinct CDR3 sequences, less than 45% of them present only once. Sequences were obtained from peripheral blood or thyroid tissue (not recorded which). The receptors were gathered from an adult man with Graves' hyperthyroidism.

The J gene is TRBJ2-5, the V gene TRBV7-6; D is undetermined. This CDR3 comprises 15 residues. Between the trimmed V and J ends, which lost 1 base and 2 bases, there was a span of 11 bases. Germline lookup yields CDR1 SGHVS and CDR2 FNYEAQ. The CDR3 bases are TGTGCCAGCAGCTTAGGAGGACCAGCTCAAGAGACCCAGTACTTC. Residues: CASSLGGPAQETQYF.

The chain is built from TRBV7-2 and TRBJ2-7; 8 bases are shared with TRBD2. The J call may be incorrect, as the DNA end agrees better with TRBJ2-1. Germline loops: CDR1 SGHTA, CDR2 FQGNSA. This CDR3 spans 17 amino acids. The CDR3 coding sequence is TGTGCCACCCGACACAGACAAGCGGGAGTCTTCATTAATGAGCAGTTCTTC. Its protein is CATRHRQAGVFINEQFF.

This clonotype came up once. Being one base from a much bigger clone, this may be a read error. V is TRBV24-1 and J is TRBJ1-4; TRBD1 agrees at 7 bases. Germline values: CDR1 KGHDR, CDR2 SFDVKD. The CDR3 is 14 amino acids. CDR3 sequence (DNA): TGTGCCAGTGCACGACAGGGCACTAATGGAAAACTGTTTTTT. This gives the protein CASARQGTNGKLFF.